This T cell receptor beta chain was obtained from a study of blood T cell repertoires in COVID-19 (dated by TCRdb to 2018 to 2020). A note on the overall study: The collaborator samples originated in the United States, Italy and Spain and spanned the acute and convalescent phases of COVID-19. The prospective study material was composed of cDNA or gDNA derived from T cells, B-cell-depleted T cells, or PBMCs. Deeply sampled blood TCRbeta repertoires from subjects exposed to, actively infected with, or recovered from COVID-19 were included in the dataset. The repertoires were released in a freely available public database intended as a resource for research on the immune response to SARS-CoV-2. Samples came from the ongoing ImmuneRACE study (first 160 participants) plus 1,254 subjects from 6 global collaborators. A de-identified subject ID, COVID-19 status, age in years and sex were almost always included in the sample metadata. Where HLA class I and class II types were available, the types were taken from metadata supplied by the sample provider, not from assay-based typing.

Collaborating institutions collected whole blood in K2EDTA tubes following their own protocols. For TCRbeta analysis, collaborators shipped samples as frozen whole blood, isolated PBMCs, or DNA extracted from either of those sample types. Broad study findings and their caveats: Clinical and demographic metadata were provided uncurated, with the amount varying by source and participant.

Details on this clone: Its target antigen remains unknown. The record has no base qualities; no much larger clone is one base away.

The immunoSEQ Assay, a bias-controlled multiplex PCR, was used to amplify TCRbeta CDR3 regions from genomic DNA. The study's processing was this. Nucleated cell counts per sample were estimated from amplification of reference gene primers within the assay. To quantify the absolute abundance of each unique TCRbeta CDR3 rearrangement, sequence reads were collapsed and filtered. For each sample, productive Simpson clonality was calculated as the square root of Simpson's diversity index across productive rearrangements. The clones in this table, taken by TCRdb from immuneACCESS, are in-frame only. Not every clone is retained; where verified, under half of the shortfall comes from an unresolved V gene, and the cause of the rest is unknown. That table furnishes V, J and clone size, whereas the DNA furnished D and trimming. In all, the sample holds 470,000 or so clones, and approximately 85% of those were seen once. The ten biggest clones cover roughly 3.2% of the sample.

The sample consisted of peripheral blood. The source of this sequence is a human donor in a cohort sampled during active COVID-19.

The nucleotide sequence reads as follows: TGCGCCAGCAGCCAAGACGGGGGACTAGCGGGAGAGACCCAGTACTTC. Translated, this is CASSQDGGLAGETQYF. The chain is made from TRBV4-1 and TRBJ2-5, and 12 junctional nucleotides match TRBD2. According to the germline V gene, CDR1 reads MGHRA and CDR2 reads YSYEKL. V trim: 0 bases; J trim: 4 bases; unmatched bases: 3. The CDR3, from cysteine to phenylalanine, totals 16 residues. The kept DNA is CDR3 alone, 48 bases in frame from the first base.